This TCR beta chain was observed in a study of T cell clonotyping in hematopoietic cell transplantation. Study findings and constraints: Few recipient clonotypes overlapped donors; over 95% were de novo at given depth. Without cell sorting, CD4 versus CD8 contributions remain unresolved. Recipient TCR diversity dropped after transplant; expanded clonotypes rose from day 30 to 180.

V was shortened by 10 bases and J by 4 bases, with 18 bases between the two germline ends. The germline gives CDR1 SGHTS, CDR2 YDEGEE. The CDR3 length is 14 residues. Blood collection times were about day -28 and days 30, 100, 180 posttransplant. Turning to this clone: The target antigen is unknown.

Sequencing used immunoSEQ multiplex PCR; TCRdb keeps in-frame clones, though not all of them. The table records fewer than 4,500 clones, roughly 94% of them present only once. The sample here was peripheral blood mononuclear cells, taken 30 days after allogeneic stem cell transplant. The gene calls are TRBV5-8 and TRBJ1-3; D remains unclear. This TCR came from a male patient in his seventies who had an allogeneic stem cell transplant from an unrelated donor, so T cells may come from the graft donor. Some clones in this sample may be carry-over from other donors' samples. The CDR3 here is CAPTNVTRGNTIYF. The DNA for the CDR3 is TGTGCCCCTACAAACGTAACGCGGGGAAACACCATATATTTT.